Included here is one T cell receptor beta chain sequence, with context. The data derive from a study of blood T cell repertoires in COVID-19. The overall study: PBMCs, B-cell-depleted T cells, or T cells were the source of the cDNA or gDNA that made up the material.

Profiled with immunoSEQ multiplex PCR; TCRdb holds only in-frame clones, not every one. Of about 190,000 clones in the sample, around 86% were seen once. The sequencing sample was made of peripheral blood. The TCR sequence derives from a man in his forties with acute or convalescent COVID-19.

Here the CDR3 reads CASSFLGKGEETQYF. The CDR3 DNA follows: TGTGCCAGCAGCTTTCTGGGCAAGGGGGAAGAGACCCAGTACTTC. The genes are TRBV7-2 and TRBJ2-5, with D tentatively TRBD1 (6 bases). The V end was cut by 3 bases, the J end by 3 bases, with 14 bases between. Germline V lookup: CDR1 SGHTA, CDR2 FQGNSA. The CDR3 is 15 amino acids.